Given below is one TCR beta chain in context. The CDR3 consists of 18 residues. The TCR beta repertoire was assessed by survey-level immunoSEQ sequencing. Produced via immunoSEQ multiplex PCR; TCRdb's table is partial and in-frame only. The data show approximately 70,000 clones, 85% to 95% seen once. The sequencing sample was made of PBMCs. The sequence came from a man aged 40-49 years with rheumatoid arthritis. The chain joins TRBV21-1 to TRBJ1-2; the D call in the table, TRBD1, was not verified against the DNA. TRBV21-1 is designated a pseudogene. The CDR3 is CASSVHLAGLDSNYGYTF. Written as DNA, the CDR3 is TGTGCCAGCAGCGTACATCTGGCTGGGCTGGACAGTAACTATGGCTACACCTTC.